A selection of T cell receptor beta chains follows, all from one sample in a study of cytomegalovirus exposure and HLA in healthy donors. The method was immunoSEQ multiplex PCR; TCRdb's version includes in-frame clones alone and lacks a portion of them. Of 90,000 to 150,000 clones listed, 75% to 80% are singletons. Sequencing was performed on PBMCs. The receptors shown here come from a woman under 40 in good health and CMV-seropositive. The CDR3 runs from the conserved cysteine through the conserved F or W. D genes are given only for firm matches. Some rows mark clone size as missing; the rest say once, few, many or name a class of expanded clone.

TRBV27	TRBJ2-3	TRBD1	few	TGTGCCAGCAGTTCTCGGACAGGGGCTAGTGATACGCAGTATTTT	CASSSRTGASDTQYF
TRBV28	TRBJ1-5	TRBD1	-	TGTGCCAGCAGTTCTACAGGGGGCAAGTGGGATCAGCCCCAGCATTTT	CASSSTGGKWDQPQHF
TRBV19	TRBJ2-2	TRBD2	-	TGTGCCAGTAAGGGGGGGGTAGCGGGATTCGCGAACACCGGGGAGCTGTTTTTT	CASKGGVAGFANTGELFF
TRBV11-2	TRBJ1-1	-	once	TGTGCCAGCAGCTTAGCGGTGGGAGTGGGCACTGAAGCTTTCTTT	CASSLAVGVGTEAFF
TRBV4-2	TRBJ2-7	TRBD1	-	TGTGCCAGCAGCCAACAGGGGGCTGACGAGCAGTACTTC	CASSQQGADEQYF
TRBV2	TRBJ1-4	-	once	TGTGCCAGCAGTATGCGGGAAAAACTGTTTTTT	CASSMREKLFF
TRBV14	TRBJ1-2	-	-	TGTGCCAGCAGCCCGCGAGCAGGGGCTGGCTACACCTTC	CASSPRAGAGYTF
TRBV5-4	TRBJ2-5	TRBD1	-	TGTGCCAGCAGCTTGGGACAGGGCGAGGGTCAAGAGACCCAGTACTTC	CASSLGQGEGQETQYF
TRBV5-4	TRBJ1-1	TRBD1	few	TGTGCCAGCAGCTTGCCCAAGGGGGCGATGAACACTGAAGCTTTCTTT	CASSLPKGAMNTEAFF
TRBV7-6	TRBJ2-5	TRBD1	-	TGTGCCAGCAGCTTAGACAGGGGGCAAGAGACCCAGTACTTC	CASSLDRGQETQYF
TRBV2	TRBJ2-6	-	-	TGTGCCAGCACCGACGGAGCGTCTGGGGCCAACGTCCTGACTTTC	CASTDGASGANVLTF
TRBV4-2	TRBJ2-2	-	-	TGTGCCAGCAGCCAACGAGAGAACACCGGGGAGCTGTTTTTT	CASSQRENTGELFF
TRBV4-1	TRBJ2-1	-	-	TGCGCCAGCAGCCAAGTAGCCTTCGGCTCCTACAATGAGCAGTTCTTC	CASSQVAFGSYNEQFF
TRBV6-1	TRBJ1-3	TRBD1	once	TGTGCCAGCAGTTCCGGGACAGTCTCTGGAAACACCATATATTTT	CASSSGTVSGNTIYF
TRBV4-1	TRBJ2-2	-	once	TGCGCCAGCAGCCACGGGAGAGTGGGGACCGGGGAGCTGTTTTTT	CASSHGRVGTGELFF
TRBV5-6	TRBJ1-6	-	-	TGTGCCAGCAGCCCCTGGGCAGGGTCCAATTCACCCCTCCACTTT	CASSPWAGSNSPLHF
TRBV27	TRBJ1-3	TRBD1	-	TGTGCCAGCAGTTTAAGACAGGGTGTTGGAAACACCATATATTTT	CASSLRQGVGNTIYF
TRBV4-2	TRBJ1-5	-	-	TGTGCCAGCAGCCAAGACACAGATCAGCCCCAGCATTTT	CASSQDTDQPQHF
TRBV12-2	TRBJ2-5	-	-	TGTGCAAGTCGCTTAGGGCTAGCCAACCAAGAGACCCAGTACTTC	CASRLGLANQETQYF
TRBV28	TRBJ2-2	-	-	TGTGCCAGCAGCGCGGGACCCCGAGCGAGCACCGGGGAGCTGTTTTTT	CASSAGPRASTGELFF
TRBV4-1	TRBJ1-3	TRBD1	-	TGCGCCAGCAGCCAAGCTTCAGGGGGCGGAAACACCATATATTTT	CASSQASGGGNTIYF
TRBV10-3	TRBJ1-5	TRBD1	-	TGTGCCATCAGTGAGCGACAGGGAGGAGTTCAGCCCCAGCATTTT	CAISERQGGVQPQHF
TRBV20-1	TRBJ2-7	-	-	TGCAGTGCTAGAGGGGGAGGCGAGCAGTACTTC	CSARGGGEQYF
TRBV20-1	TRBJ2-3	TRBD1	few	TGCAGTGCTGGGACAGGGGGTACGCAGTATTTT	CSAGTGGTQYF
TRBV6-1	TRBJ1-2	-	-	TGTGCCAGCAGTGAAACTCCCAGGTCCCACTATGGCTACACCTTC	CASSETPRSHYGYTF
TRBV6-5	TRBJ2-4	-	-	TGTGCCAGCAGTTACGACTCGGCCAAAAACATTCAGTACTTC	CASSYDSAKNIQYF
TRBV4-3	TRBJ2-7	TRBD1	-	TGCGCCAGCAGCCACCGGACAGGGGGAAACTACGAGCAGTACTTC	CASSHRTGGNYEQYF
TRBV19	TRBJ1-1	-	-	TGTGCCAGTAGAGGCCAGGGTTTGTTGATCTCTGAAGCTTTCTTT	CASRGQGLLISEAFF
TRBV10-3	TRBJ2-3	-	-	TGTGCCATCGTTAGCCAAGAGTTTACAGATACGCAGTATTTT	CAIVSQEFTDTQYF
TRBV7-2	TRBJ1-3	-	few	TGTGCCAGCAGCCCTTTTAGGGGGGGAAACACCATATATTTT	CASSPFRGGNTIYF
TRBV10-3	TRBJ2-7	-	-	TGTGCCATCAGACCCGATTTCGCGACTTCCTACGAGCAGTACTTC	CAIRPDFATSYEQYF
TRBV21-1	TRBJ2-5	-	-	TGTGCCAGCAGCAAAGATAAGAGGTACCAAGAGACCCAGTACTTC	CASSKDKRYQETQYF
TRBV6-6	TRBJ2-2	-	-	TGTGCCAGCAGTTTCACGGGGACCGGGGAGCTGTTTTTT	CASSFTGTGELFF
TRBV6-1	TRBJ1-2	TRBD1	-	TGTGCCAGCAGTGAACAGGGGGTGGGCTATGGCTACACCTTC	CASSEQGVGYGYTF
TRBV7-8	TRBJ1-1	TRBD1	few	TGTGCCAGCAGCTTATTTGGGACAGGGTGGATTGCTTTCTTT	CASSLFGTGWIAFF
TRBV30	TRBJ1-2	-	few	TGTGCCTGGAGTTCTGCAGACTATGGCTACACCTTC	CAWSSADYGYTF
TRBV28	TRBJ1-4	TRBD1	-	TGTGCCAGCAGTCTAGGACAGGTTGAAAAACTGTTTTTT	CASSLGQVEKLFF
TRBV11-2	TRBJ2-3	TRBD2	-	TGTGCCAGCAGCTCGGACGGCGGGGGGGCATTAGATACGCAGTATTTT	CASSSDGGGALDTQYF
TRBV7-2	TRBJ2-7	TRBD2	once	TGTGCCAGCTCGCCCCAGCGGGGGGCAACCTACGAGCAGTACTTC	CASSPQRGATYEQYF
TRBV5-1	TRBJ2-3	-	-	TGCGCCAGCAGACTCGAAAGCCTGAGCACAGATACGCAGTATTTT	CASRLESLSTDTQYF
TRBV5-1	TRBJ1-1	TRBD1	once	TGCGCCAGCAGCAGCCCCCCGCGGACAGGGGTCTTCCGTATAGACACTGAAGCTTTCTTT	CASSSPPRTGVFRIDTEAFF
TRBV19	TRBJ2-7	-	-	TGTGCCAGTAGTATCTCCGGGTCGGGGGATCCCGAGCAGTACTTC	CASSISGSGDPEQYF
TRBV29-1	TRBJ1-2	-	-	TGCAGCGTTGGACACCTTAACTATGGCTACACCTTC	CSVGHLNYGYTF
TRBV7-6	TRBJ1-1	-	-	TGTGCCAGCAGCCCCAGGCAGGTGGTCCAAAACACTGAAGCTTTCTTT	CASSPRQVVQNTEAFF
TRBV6-1	TRBJ2-7	TRBD1	-	TGTGCCAGCAGTGGCATTTGGGACAGCTCCTACGAGCAGTACTTC	CASSGIWDSSYEQYF
TRBV2	TRBJ2-3	-	-	TGTGCCAGCAGCCTGACAGGAGATACGCAGTATTTT	CASSLTGDTQYF
TRBV11-3	TRBJ1-2	-	-	TGTGCCAGCAGCTTAGCGACAGGAGCTCAAAACCCATCTAACTATGGCTACACCTTC	CASSLATGAQNPSNYGYTF
TRBV5-1	TRBJ1-4	-	once	TGCGCCAGCAGCTTGGATTGGGAGACTAATGAAAAACTGTTTTTT	CASSLDWETNEKLFF
TRBV5-4	TRBJ1-6	-	-	TGTGCCAGCAGTGCCGGGACCCAGGGGACCTATAATTCACCCCTCCACTTT	CASSAGTQGTYNSPLHF
TRBV10-1	TRBJ2-7	TRBD1	-	TGCGCCAGCAGTGAGAGGGGGGGACAGGGGGGAAACGAGCAGTACTTC	CASSERGGQGGNEQYF
TRBV4-2	TRBJ2-2	-	-	TGTGCCAGCAGCCAAGATATCGGTCGGTTGGACACCGGGGAGCTGTTTTTT	CASSQDIGRLDTGELFF
TRBV2	TRBJ2-7	-	once	TGTGCCAGCAGTGTCGGCAGGGTCGGCGAGCAGTACTTC	CASSVGRVGEQYF
TRBV30	TRBJ1-6	-	few	TGTGCCTGGAGTAACGGAGGCTCCTATAATTCACCCCTCCACTTT	CAWSNGGSYNSPLHF